The 32 T cell receptor beta chains given below trace back to one sample, sequenced in a study of blood T cell repertoires in COVID-19. Method: immunoSEQ multiplex PCR; TCRdb's copy keeps in-frame clones and lacks some. The table has roughly 200,000 clones, approximately 90% seen once. The sequencing sample was made of PBMCs or T cells enriched from blood (not recorded which). Receptors originate from a woman between 40 and 50 years old with acute COVID-19.

The rearrangement uses TRBV4-2 and TRBJ2-2; 9 nucleotides align to TRBD2. Looked up from germline, CDR1 is LGHNA and CDR2 is YNFKEQ. This CDR3 comprises 16 residues. Trimming removed 6 bases from V and 5 bases from J; junction bases left unmatched: 10. The CDR3 protein is CASSLSGGRRTGELFF. The CDR3 DNA sequence: TGTGCCAGCAGTCTTAGCGGGGGCCGGAGGACCGGGGAGCTGTTTTTT.

The chain has TRBV5-6 and TRBJ1-4, with D possibly TRBD1 on 5 matching bases. The CDR3 spans 12 residues. Germline V lookup: CDR1 SGHDT, CDR2 YYEEEE. V gave up 2 bases and J gave up 12 bases, with 11 bases separating them. The CDR3 region is CASSFRGGELFF. DNA for the CDR3: TGTGCCAGCAGCTTTAGGGGAGGGGAACTGTTTTTT. Variable domain in full (rest from reference TRBV5-6 and TRBJ1-4): DAGVTQSPTHLIKTRGQQVTLRCSPKSGHDTVSWYQQALGQGPQFIFQYYEEEERQRGNFPDRFSGHQFPNYSSELNVNALLLGDSALYLCASSFRGGELFFGSGTQLSVL.

The chain carries TRBV9 and TRBJ1-6; weak D call: TRBD1 (5 bases). V lost 3 bases and J lost 10, with 14 bases in between. CDR3 length: 14 amino acids. Germline loops: CDR1 SGDLS, CDR2 YYNGEE. CDR3 region: CASSAGGSSSPLHF. In DNA, the CDR3 is TGTGCCAGCAGCGCTGGGGGGTCGTCCTCACCCCTCCACTTT.

The chain uses TRBV6-5 and TRBJ1-2, with TRBD1 as a possible D gene (6 bases). V was trimmed by 6 bases and J by 4 bases, leaving 18 bases between them. Looked up from germline, CDR1 is MNHEY and CDR2 is SVGAGI. The length of the CDR3 is 15 residues. In DNA, the CDR3 is TGTGCCAGCAGAAGATACAGGGAGAATAGCTATGGCTACACCTTC. Its protein is CASRRYRENSYGYTF.

The CDR3: CASSGQNRVGYGYTF. The CDR3 nucleotides read TGTGCCAGCAGCGGTCAAAACAGGGTAGGGTATGGCTACACCTTC. The J gene is TRBJ1-2, the V gene TRBV9; D perhaps matches TRBD1 (6 bases). V gave up 3 bases and J gave up 5 bases, with 17 bases separating them. The CDR3 spans 15 residues. CDR1 is SGDLS and CDR2 is YYNGEE in the germline V gene.

The chain couples TRBV25-1 to TRBJ2-2; D gene uncertain. From germline, CDR1 is MGHDK and CDR2 SYGVNS. This CDR3 comprises 15 residues. Trimming removed 3 bases at V and 0 bases at J, with 8 bases between. The CDR3 region is CASSEGSSNTGELFF. The CDR3 DNA is TGTGCCAGCAGTGAGGGCTCTTCGAACACCGGGGAGCTGTTTTTT.

CDR3 in amino acids: CASSSEDRGDEQYF. DNA of the CDR3: TGTGCCAGCAGCTCTGAGGACAGAGGGGACGAGCAGTACTTC. The chain joins TRBV7-8 to TRBJ2-7, with D perhaps TRBD1 (6 bases). CDR1 and CDR2 from the germline V gene are SGHVS and FQNEAQ. Deletions cut 4 bases from V and 5 bases from J, with 15 bases between. This CDR3 region has 14 residues.

The rearrangement joins TRBV13 to TRBJ1-1; maybe TRBD1 (5 bases). CDR1 is PRHDT, CDR2 FYEKMQ, per germline (reference sequence). Between the trimmed V and J ends, which lost 5 bases and 1 base, there was a span of 20 bases. The CDR3 has 17 amino acids. The DNA for the CDR3 is TGTGCCAGCAGCCAGCAGCCAAAGACAGATAAGAACACTGAAGCTTTCTTT. Protein sequence: CASSQQPKTDKNTEAFF.

This clone appeared once. V and J are TRBV6-2 or TRBV6-3 and TRBJ1-1; D is unclear. The germline V gene has CDR1 MNHEY and CDR2 SVGEGT. The CDR3 length is 17 residues. V was shortened by 0 bases and J by 0 bases, with 14 bases between the two germline ends. The CDR3 region has the DNA TGTGCCAGCAGTTACTCGATGCGTGGTGGAGTGAACACTGAAGCTTTCTTT. It codes for CASSYSMRGGVNTEAFF.

V gene TRBV10-3 combines with J gene TRBJ1-1; 9 bases are a match to TRBD1. The CDR3 length is 15 residues. Germline V gene lookup returns CDR1 ENHRY and CDR2 SYGVKD. After removal of 4 bases from V and 6 bases from J, the junction contained 9 bases not matched to a gene. CDR3 in amino acids: CAISGPGQGRAEAFF. CDR3 nucleotide sequence: TGTGCCATCAGTGGGCCGGGACAGGGCAGGGCTGAAGCTTTCTTT.

CDR3 coding DNA: TGCGCCAGCAGCGCGGGACAGGCTGGCTACACCTTC. The encoded protein is CASSAGQAGYTF. The chain combines TRBV5-1 with TRBJ1-2; TRBD1 matches 8 bases. CDR3 length: 12 residues. Germline CDR1 SGHRS, CDR2 YFSETQ. J lost 7 bases, V lost 4 bases, and 3 bases had no gene match.

This rearrangement joins TRBV29-1 to TRBJ1-2, with D unclear. Trimming took 2 bases from V and 6 from J, leaving 10 bases between them. This CDR3 is built from 12 residues. The germline gives CDR1 SQVTM, CDR2 ANQGSEA. The CDR3 reads CSVEPGFHGYTF. The CDR3 DNA is TGCAGCGTTGAACCGGGGTTTCATGGCTACACCTTC. Together with reference TRBV29-1 and TRBJ1-2, the CDR3 gives the full variable domain: SAVISQKPSRDICQRGTSLTIQCQVDSQVTMMFWYRQQPGQSLTLIATANQGSEATYESGFVIDKFPISRPNLTFSTLTVSNMSPEDSSIYLCSVEPGFHGYTFGSGTRLTVV.

The V and J genes are TRBV7-8 and TRBJ2-1, with TRBD1 as a possible D gene (6 bases). The germline V gene encodes CDR1 SGHVS and CDR2 FQNEAQ. Trimming shortened V by 5 bases and J by 4 bases, and 12 bases separated the two germline ends. This CDR3 is built from 14 residues. CDR3 sequence (DNA): TGTGCCAGCAGCCTCCGACAGGAGTACAATGAGCAGTTCTTC. This encodes CASSLRQEYNEQFF.

The CDR3 region has the DNA TGTGCCAGCATCCCAAGTGCTTCGAGCTCCTACAATGAGCAGTTCTTC. Protein product: CASIPSASSSYNEQFF. This sequence joins TRBV9 and TRBJ2-1; D is unresolved. The germline V gene has CDR1 SGDLS and CDR2 YYNGEE. With 6 bases removed from V and 0 bases from J, the gap between germline ends came to 16 bases. The CDR3 runs to 16 residues.

Details on this clone: The DNA is omitted, as the CDR3 cannot be located on it reliably, and the CDR3 follows TCRdb's listing. V gene TRBV9 combines with J gene TRBJ1-1; the table assigns TRBD1, which was not confirmed against the DNA. Per the germline V gene, CDR1 is SGDLS and CDR2 is YYNGEE. Termini included, the CDR3 measures 12 amino acids. CDR3 loop: CASSVAAGATFF.

The chain joins TRBV7-2 to TRBJ1-1, with 7 bases fitting TRBD1. The germline V gene has CDR1 SGHTA and CDR2 FQGNSA. CDR3 length: 16 amino acids. V lost 4 bases, J lost 1 base, and 9 bases stayed unmatched. CDR3 amino acids: CASSSHRGGGNTEAFF. Written as DNA, the CDR3 is TGTGCCAGCAGCTCGCACAGGGGAGGAGGGAACACTGAAGCTTTCTTT.

CDR3 residues: CASSVGLGAADTQYF. The CDR3 nucleotides read TGTGCCAGCAGCGTAGGCTTGGGGGCCGCAGATACGCAGTATTTT. The rearrangement uses TRBV9 and TRBJ2-3; weak D call: TRBD1 (6 bases). V gave up 0 bases and J gave up 4 bases, with 12 bases separating them. Germline-derived CDR1 and CDR2 are SGDLS and YYNGEE. CDR3 length: 15 amino acids.

The chain combines TRBV7-8 with TRBJ2-7, with TRBD2 as a possible D gene (6 bases). Germline values: CDR1 SGHVS, CDR2 FQNEAQ. The CDR3 contains 15 residues. The germline V and J ends were trimmed by 3 bases and 5 bases, with 17 bases remaining between them. The CDR3 nucleotides read TGTGCCAGCAGCTTCCGCGGGACGGGGAGGAACGAGCAGTACTTC. It codes for CASSFRGTGRNEQYF. The whole variable domain, filled in from reference TRBV7-8 and TRBJ2-7, reads GAGVSQSPRYKVAKRGQDVALRCDPISGHVSLFWYQQALGQGPEFLTYFQNEAQLDKSGLPSDRFFAERPEGSVSTLKIQRTQQEDSAVYLCASSFRGTGRNEQYFGPGTRLTVT.

The V call is TRBV5-1, the J call TRBJ1-2; D might be TRBD1 (5 bases). Trimming took off 4 bases at V and 6 bases at J, with 16 bases between the two ends. Germline loops: CDR1 SGHRS, CDR2 YFSETQ. This CDR3 comprises 14 residues. For the CDR3, the DNA is TGCGCCAGCAGCCTACTCGACAGTAAAAATGGCTACACCTTC. Its translation is CASSLLDSKNGYTF.

The chain has TRBV10-2 and TRBJ1-5; TRBD1 is a possible D gene (6 bases). V dropped 0 bases and J dropped 5 bases, with 8 bases sitting between them. CDR3 size: 14 residues. Per the germline V gene, CDR1 is WSHSY and CDR2 is SAAADI. In DNA form, the CDR3 reads TGCGCCAGCAGTGAGTCGGACAGAGATCAGCCCCAGCATTTT. Translating it yields CASSESDRDQPQHF.

This chain connects TRBV30 to TRBJ1-2; 8 bases are a match to TRBD1. The germline V gene encodes CDR1 GTSNPN and CDR2 SVGIG (reference sequence). The CDR3 is made up of 14 amino acids. The V gene end was trimmed by 0 bases and the J gene end by 3 bases; junction bases not matched to a gene: 3. The CDR3 DNA is TGTGCCTGGAGTGTATTGACAGGGGACTATGGCTACACCTTC. It encodes CAWSVLTGDYGYTF.

This clone appeared once. CDR3 nucleotides: TGTGCCAGCAGTCCCCCCGGAGGAAGGAGCACTGAAGCTTTCTTT. Amino acids: CASSPPGGRSTEAFF. This chain joins TRBV6-5 and TRBJ1-1; D is unresolved. The CDR3 length is 15 residues. Trimming removed 5 bases at V and 4 bases at J, with 17 bases between. CDR1 is MNHEY, CDR2 SVGAGI, per germline.

V is TRBV7-9 and J is TRBJ2-1; unclear D gene. The CDR3 totals 12 residues. Trimming took off 5 bases at V and 6 bases at J, with 8 bases between the two ends. Germline V gene data show CDR1 as SEHNR and CDR2 as FQNEAQ (reference sequence). CDR3 sequence reads: CASSPPGNEQFF. The DNA for the CDR3 is TGTGCCAGCAGCCCTCCCGGCAATGAGCAGTTCTTC.

The CDR3 DNA sequence: TGTGCCAGCAGCCGGACAGGATATGGCTACACCTTC. Its protein is CASSRTGYGYTF. This chain connects TRBV5-8 to TRBJ1-2; 7 nucleotides match TRBD1. Germline values: CDR1 SGHTS, CDR2 YDEGEE. The junction had 2 bases not matched to a gene; V was cut back by 4 bases and J by 5 bases. The CDR3 sequence is 12 residues long.

J is TRBJ1-5 and V is TRBV19; TRBD1 might be the D (5 bases). V was clipped by 3 bases and J by 4 bases, with 13 bases between them. This CDR3 spans 15 amino acids. From germline, CDR1 is LNHDA and CDR2 SQIVND (reference sequence). The CDR3 nucleotides are TGTGCCAGTAGTATTAAGGGGCTGGGGAATCAGCCCCAGCATTTT. Its protein is CASSIKGLGNQPQHF. The whole variable domain, remainder taken from reference TRBV19 and TRBJ1-5, is DGGITQSPKYLFRKEGQNVTLSCEQNLNHDAMYWYRQDPGQGLRLIYYSQIVNDFQKGDIAEGYSVSREKKESFPLTVTSAQKNPTAFYLCASSIKGLGNQPQHFGDGTRLSIL.

The CDR3 nucleotides read TGTGCCAGCAAGGCCAGGGTGGACGATGAGCAGTTCTTC. Its protein product is CASKARVDDEQFF. J is TRBJ2-1 and V is TRBV2; perhaps TRBD1 as D (5 bases). Trimming removed 7 bases from V and 8 bases from J, with 15 bases in between. This CDR3 contains 13 residues. CDR1 is SNHLY and CDR2 is FYNNEI in the germline V gene.

This chain links TRBV4-1 with TRBJ1-5, with no clear D. V dropped 0 bases and J dropped 2 bases, with 23 bases sitting between them. CDR1 MGHRA and CDR2 YSYEKL come from the germline V gene. The CDR3 has 20 amino acids. DNA for the CDR3: TGCGCCAGCAGCCAAGATCCATTTCTGGTTGACCAGGATGGCAATCAGCCCCAGCATTTT. Residues: CASSQDPFLVDQDGNQPQHF.

The rearrangement joins TRBV5-1 to TRBJ1-3; TRBD1 aligns across 9 bases. The CDR3 is made up of 15 amino acids. V was pared by 4 bases and J by 0 bases, with 2 bases of the junction left unmatched. Germline V lookup: CDR1 SGHRS, CDR2 YFSETQ. This chain's CDR3 is CASSADRGSGNTIYF. In DNA, the CDR3 is TGCGCCAGCAGCGCGGACAGGGGCTCTGGAAACACCATATATTTT. Full variable domain (outside the CDR3, taken from reference TRBV5-1 and TRBJ1-3): KAGVTQTPRYLIKTRGQQVTLSCSPISGHRSVSWYQQTPGQGLQFLFEYFSETQRNKGNFPGRFSGRQFSNSRSEMNVSTLELGDSALYLCASSADRGSGNTIYFGEGSWLTVV.

This sequence joins TRBV7-2 and TRBJ1-2, with D unclear. This CDR3 is 15 amino acids long. Trimming pared 5 bases from V and 0 bases from J, leaving 13 bases between. Germline values: CDR1 SGHTA, CDR2 FQGNSA. The CDR3 region has the DNA TGTGCCAGCAGCGCCGGGAGGGCAGCTAACTATGGCTACACCTTC. This translates into CASSAGRAANYGYTF.

The chain uses TRBV29-1 and TRBJ1-2; D might be TRBD1 (5 bases). V was cut by 0 bases and J by 8 bases, with 13 bases left in between. This CDR3 spans 13 amino acids. Looked up from germline, CDR1 is SQVTM and CDR2 is ANQGSEA. Written as DNA, the CDR3 is TGCAGCGTTGAAGAGTGGCAGGGAAGGGGCTACACCTTC. Translation: CSVEEWQGRGYTF.

In this sample, this clone turned up a few times. The chain couples TRBV5-1 to TRBJ1-1; D gene ambiguous. The CDR3 contains 14 residues. V lost 2 bases and J 5 bases, leaving 13 bases between the germline ends. Germline CDR1 reads SGHRS; CDR2 reads YFSETQ. CDR3 amino acids: CASSFLSGGTEAFF. CDR3 nucleotide sequence: TGCGCCAGCAGCTTTTTATCAGGAGGGACTGAAGCTTTCTTT.

This chain uses TRBV24-1 with TRBJ1-5, with TRBD1 matching 9 bases. Per germline, CDR1 KGHDR and CDR2 SFDVKD. Germline trimming cut 6 bases from V and 6 bases from J; bases unmatched to any gene: 8. This CDR3 is 15 amino acids long. The CDR3 nucleotides read TGTGCCACCAGTCCATCCGGGACAGGGACTCAGCCCCAGCATTTT. It translates to CATSPSGTGTQPQHF.